The entry below describes one T cell receptor beta chain. RNA totalling about 0.5 to 1 ug underwent reverse transcription with random hexamers. TCRdb fed the immunoSEQ multiplex PCR reads into MiXCR, producing one record per CDR3 protein. The sample contains about 210,000 distinct CDR3 sequences, about 95% of which appear only once. This sample was included in a study of CD8 T cells in Susac syndrome. Germline V gene data show CDR1 as MDHEN and CDR2 as SYDVKM. The CDR3 length is 15 residues. The V end was cut by 2 bases, the J end by 2 bases, with 10 bases between. This TCR came from a human donor with Susac syndrome. The chain employs TRBV28 and TRBJ1-5; D gene unclear. The specimen sequenced was CD4+ T cells from PBMCs. The CDR3 nucleotides are TGTGCCAGCAGTTTACCCTCGGGTGGCAATCAGCCCCAGCATTTT. Amino acids: CASSLPSGGNQPQHF. Variable domain in full (rest from reference TRBV28 and TRBJ1-5): DVKVTQSSRYLVKRTGEKVFLECVQDMDHENMFWYRQDPGLGLRLIYFSYDVKMKEKGDIPEGYSVSREKKERFSLILESASTNQTSMYLCASSLPSGGNQPQHFGDGTRLSIL.